These T cell receptor beta chains were read from a single sample in a study of T cells in localized non-small cell lung cancer. The assay was immunoSEQ multiplex PCR, and TCRdb's table has in-frame clones only and misses some. Of around 26,000 clones in the sample, approximately 90% were seen once. The material was peripheral blood, obtained before any cancer treatment. The source of these receptors is a woman between 18 and 49 years old with stage I lung adenocarcinoma. Each CDR3 is given with its conserved first and last residue. Fields, in order: clone size, D gene, V gene, J gene, CDR3 DNA, CDR3 protein. D genes are given only for firm matches. The size of a clone is reported for some rows only, either as once, few or many, or as a class for expanded clones.

>NA|TRBD1|TRBV7-2|TRBJ2-5
TGTGCCAGCAGCTTAGCCGGACAGGGTCAAGAGACCCAGTACTTC
CASSLAGQGQETQYF
>few|NA|TRBV14|TRBJ1-5
TGTGCCAGCAGCCCAGGGTCTGGGCAGCCCCAGCATTTT
CASSPGSGQPQHF
>NA|TRBD2|TRBV5-1|TRBJ2-5
TGCGCCAGCAGCTTGGCAGCGGGAGCAGGGGAGACCCAGTACTTC
CASSLAAGAGETQYF
>NA|NA|TRBV7-3|TRBJ2-1
TGTGCCAGCAGCCCTCCGGGACGTCGACTGACGTTCAATGAGCAGTTCTTC
CASSPPGRRLTFNEQFF
>NA|TRBD2|TRBV4-3|TRBJ2-1
TGCGCCAGCAGCCAAGAACCTGGACTAGCGGGAGGGGAGCAGTTCTTC
CASSQEPGLAGGEQFF
>few|NA|TRBV2|TRBJ2-7
TGTGCCAGCACCCGCAACTACGAGCAGTACTTC
CASTRNYEQYF
>NA|TRBD1|TRBV5-6|TRBJ2-3
TGTGCCAGCAGCTTGTACAGGGGTGTTACAGATACGCAGTATTTT
CASSLYRGVTDTQYF
>NA|TRBD2|TRBV5-5|TRBJ2-7
TGTGCCAGCAGCTCGGGACTAGCCTCCTACGAGCAGTACTTC
CASSSGLASYEQYF
>once|NA|TRBV6-5|TRBJ2-3
TGTGCCAGCAGTTTCTCTAGGGGGGGCACAGATACGCAGTATTTT
CASSFSRGGTDTQYF
>NA|NA|TRBV27|TRBJ1-1
TGTGCCAGCTTCCAGTGGGGAGGGGGCACTGAAGCTTTCTTT
CASFQWGGGTEAFF
>NA|NA|TRBV19|TRBJ2-7
TGTGCCAGTAGTATGGGCTACGAGCAGTACTTC
CASSMGYEQYF
>NA|NA|TRBV11-2|TRBJ2-1
TGTGCCAGCAGCACAGGACAGTTACACTCCTACAATGAGCAGTTCTTC
CASSTGQLHSYNEQFF
>few|TRBD1|TRBV7-6|TRBJ1-1
TGTGCCAGCCGAACAGGGGAGAACACTGAAGCTTTCTTT
CASRTGENTEAFF
>NA|NA|TRBV5-1|TRBJ2-3
TGCGCCAGCAGCTTGGTATTTGGAGCGGGTAAAGATACGCAGTATTTT
CASSLVFGAGKDTQYF
>NA|NA|TRBV7-9|TRBJ1-2
TGTGCCAGCAGCTTAGGCGGAGACTATGGCTACACCTTC
CASSLGGDYGYTF
>NA|NA|TRBV19|TRBJ1-1
TGTGCCAGTACCCCGGTGGGTATGAACACTGAAGCTTTCTTT
CASTPVGMNTEAFF